The 7 T cell receptor beta chains below all came from one sample that was sequenced in a study of neurological immune-mediated disorders. TCRdb itself ran the 5' RACE reads through MiXCR, one entry per CDR3 protein. The data contain tens of thousands of distinct CDR3 sequences, roughly 4.8% of them singletons. The sequenced sample consisted of PBMCs. These receptors came from a young woman with multiple sclerosis.

This clonotype was observed at least ten times. The V gene is TRBV20-1, the J gene TRBJ1-6, with D perhaps matching TRBD1 (6 bases). V dropped 3 bases and J dropped 7 bases, with 16 bases sitting between them. Germline V gives CDR1 DFQATT, CDR2 SNEGSKA (reference sequence). The CDR3 is 15 residues long. The CDR3, as DNA: TGCAGTGCTAGCTGGGGGCAGGGGATCAATTCACCCCTCCACTTT. Protein: CSASWGQGINSPLHF.

In this sample, this clonotype turned up many times. The chain combines TRBV12-3 or TRBV12-4 with TRBJ1-1; D may be TRBD1 (5 bases). The CDR3 is 13 amino acids. Trimming removed 2 bases from V and 4 bases from J, with 8 bases in between. CDR3 in DNA: TGTGCCAGCAGTTTACGGACAAGCACTGAAGCTTTCTTT. Its translation is CASSLRTSTEAFF.

There are many counts of this clonotype. This chain joins TRBV21-1 and TRBJ1-2; TRBD1, as called in the table, went unchecked against the DNA. TRBV21-1 is noted as a pseudogene. The CDR3 runs 18 residues. The CDR3 nucleotides read TGTGCCAGCAGCAAAGGACTACAGGGGGTATCAGCTAACTATGGCTACACCTTC. This gives the protein CASSKGLQGVSANYGYTF.

This clonotype was seen repeatedly, ten times or more. The V call is TRBV5-1, the J call TRBJ2-1; 8 bases match TRBD1. The ends lost 1 base at V and 2 bases at J; junction bases unmatched: 8. Germline CDR1 is SGHRS and CDR2 is YFSETQ. The CDR3 contains 17 residues. The CDR3 is CASSLLGQGAAYNEQFF. In nucleotides, the CDR3 is TGCGCCAGCAGCTTGCTTGGGCAGGGGGCTGCCTACAATGAGCAGTTCTTC.

This clonotype was counted many times. The chain employs TRBV12-3 or TRBV12-4 and TRBJ2-5, with TRBD1 matching over 7 bases. J gave up 2 bases and V 6 bases, and 6 bases lay outside the gene matches. The CDR3 has 14 residues. CDR3 sequence reads: CASSPRGPQETQYF. Written as DNA, the CDR3 is TGTGCCAGCAGCCCAAGGGGGCCGCAAGAGACCCAGTACTTC.

This clonotype was picked up many times. The rearrangement joins TRBV5-1 to TRBJ2-5; a weak D match, TRBD1 (5 bases). Deletions cut 2 bases from V and 3 bases from J, with 11 bases between. The CDR3 has 14 amino acids. From germline, CDR1 is SGHRS and CDR2 YFSETQ. This chain's CDR3 is CASSFLTAEETQYF. DNA of the CDR3: TGCGCCAGCAGCTTCCTGACAGCTGAAGAGACCCAGTACTTC. Full variable domain (remainder filled in from reference TRBV5-1 and TRBJ2-5): KAGVTQTPRYLIKTRGQQVTLSCSPISGHRSVSWYQQTPGQGLQFLFEYFSETQRNKGNFPGRFSGRQFSNSRSEMNVSTLELGDSALYLCASSFLTAEETQYFGPGTRLLVL.

This clonotype was detected many times. The chain couples TRBV5-1 to TRBJ2-2; D is ambiguous. There are 15 residues in the CDR3. The ends were cut back, 5 bases at V and 2 bases at J, with 13 bases in the middle. Germline CDR1 and CDR2: SGHRS and YFSETQ. The CDR3 region has the DNA TGCGCCAGCAGGTCCGCGGTAGGAAACACCGGGGAGCTGTTTTTT. Amino acids: CASRSAVGNTGELFF. Variable domain in full (rest from reference TRBV5-1 and TRBJ2-2): KAGVTQTPRYLIKTRGQQVTLSCSPISGHRSVSWYQQTPGQGLQFLFEYFSETQRNKGNFPGRFSGRQFSNSRSEMNVSTLELGDSALYLCASRSAVGNTGELFFGEGSRLTVL.